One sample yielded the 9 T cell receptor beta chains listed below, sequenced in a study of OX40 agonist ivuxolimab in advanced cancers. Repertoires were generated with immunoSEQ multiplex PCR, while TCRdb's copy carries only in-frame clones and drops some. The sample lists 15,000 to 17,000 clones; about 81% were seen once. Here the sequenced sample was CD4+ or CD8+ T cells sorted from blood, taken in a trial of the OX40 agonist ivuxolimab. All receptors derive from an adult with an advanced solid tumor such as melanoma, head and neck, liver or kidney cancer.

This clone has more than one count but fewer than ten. The CDR3 DNA reads TGCGCCAGCAGCTCCTACGAGCAGTACTTC. The encoded protein is CASSSYEQYF. This rearrangement joins TRBV5-1 to TRBJ2-7, with D hard to call. Per germline, CDR1 SGHRS and CDR2 YFSETQ. V lost 3 bases and J lost 2, with 0 bases in between. CDR3 size: 10 residues.

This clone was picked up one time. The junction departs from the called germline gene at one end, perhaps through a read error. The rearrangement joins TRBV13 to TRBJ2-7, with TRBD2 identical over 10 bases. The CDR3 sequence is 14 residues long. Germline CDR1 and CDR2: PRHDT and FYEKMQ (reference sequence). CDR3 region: CASSLAGGFYEQYF. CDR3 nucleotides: TGTGCCAGCAGTTTAGCGGGGGGATTTTACGAGCAGTACTTC.

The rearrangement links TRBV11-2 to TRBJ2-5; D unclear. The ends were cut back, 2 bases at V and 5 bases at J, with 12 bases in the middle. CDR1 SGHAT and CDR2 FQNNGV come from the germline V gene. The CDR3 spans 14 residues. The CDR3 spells CASSLRQAEETQYF. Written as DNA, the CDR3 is TGTGCCAGCAGCTTACGGCAGGCTGAGGAGACCCAGTACTTC.

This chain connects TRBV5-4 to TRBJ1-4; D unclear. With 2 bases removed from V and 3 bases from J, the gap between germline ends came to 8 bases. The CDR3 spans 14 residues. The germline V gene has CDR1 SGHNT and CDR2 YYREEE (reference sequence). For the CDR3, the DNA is TGTGCCAGCAGCTTTTCTGGGTCTAATGAAAAACTGTTTTTT. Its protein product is CASSFSGSNEKLFF.

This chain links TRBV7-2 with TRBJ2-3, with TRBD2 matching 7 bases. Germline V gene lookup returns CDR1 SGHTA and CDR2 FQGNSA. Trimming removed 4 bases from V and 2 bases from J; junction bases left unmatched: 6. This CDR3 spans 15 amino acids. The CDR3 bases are TGTGCCAGCAGCTCAACCCTAGCGGTCACAGATACGCAGTATTTT. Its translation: CASSSTLAVTDTQYF.

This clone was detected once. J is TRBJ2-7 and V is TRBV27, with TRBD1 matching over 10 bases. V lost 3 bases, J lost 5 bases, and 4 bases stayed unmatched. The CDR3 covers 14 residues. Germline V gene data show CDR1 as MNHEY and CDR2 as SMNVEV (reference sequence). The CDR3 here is CASSLDRGFNEQYF. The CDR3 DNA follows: TGTGCCAGCAGTTTGGACAGGGGGTTCAACGAGCAGTACTTC.

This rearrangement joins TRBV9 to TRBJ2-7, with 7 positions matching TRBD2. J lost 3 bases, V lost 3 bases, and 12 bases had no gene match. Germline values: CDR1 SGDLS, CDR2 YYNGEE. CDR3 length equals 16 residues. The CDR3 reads CASSGSVGGRLYEQYF. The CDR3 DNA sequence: TGTGCCAGCAGCGGTAGCGTGGGGGGGAGACTCTACGAGCAGTACTTC.

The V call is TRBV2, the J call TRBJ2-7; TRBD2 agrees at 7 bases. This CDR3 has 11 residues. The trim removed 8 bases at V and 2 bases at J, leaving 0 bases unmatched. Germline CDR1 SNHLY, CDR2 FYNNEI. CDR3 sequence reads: CASLAAYEQYF. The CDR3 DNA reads TGTGCCAGCCTAGCGGCCTACGAGCAGTACTTC.

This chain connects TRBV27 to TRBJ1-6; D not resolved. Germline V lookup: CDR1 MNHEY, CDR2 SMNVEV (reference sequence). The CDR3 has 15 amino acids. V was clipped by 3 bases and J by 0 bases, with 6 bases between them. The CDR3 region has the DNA TGTGCCAGCAGTTTTTTGAGCTCCTATAATTCACCCCTCCACTTT. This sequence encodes CASSFLSSYNSPLHF.